The T cell receptor beta chain under discussion was sequenced for a study of cytomegalovirus exposure and HLA in healthy donors. As for the study in general: Researchers previously reported finding about 110 million unique TCR beta sequences from 170 million or so T cells.

In the PCR, 60 Vbeta and 13 Jbeta primers were used. Using immunoSEQ multiplex PCR, the repertoire was profiled, and TCRdb retains in-frame clones only, with some absent. This sample has about 69,000 clones; 76% occur once, and the top ten carry over 2.5%. The study's findings and limits: Immune exposure data for these donors was limited to CMV serostatus.

CDR1 and CDR2 (germline): LGHNA, YSLEER. Trimming took 3 bases from V and 4 from J; bases not matched to a gene: 9. The CDR3 has 17 residues. In the case of this clone: Its antigen remains unidentified.

Regarding donors, all were healthy bone marrow donors. This chain connects TRBV4-3 to TRBJ1-4; 9 bases fit TRBD1. The receptor comes from a man in his late teens or twenties in good health and CMV-seronegative. Sample: PBMCs. The CDR3 coding sequence is TGCGCCAGCAGCCAGGCCACAGGGGGCTGGGGTAATGAAAAACTGTTTTTT. Its translation is CASSQATGGWGNEKLFF.